Below are 20 T cell receptor beta chains sequenced from a single sample in a study of cytomegalovirus exposure and HLA in healthy donors. The PCR employed 60 Vbeta primers together with 13 Jbeta primers. The assay was immunoSEQ multiplex PCR, and TCRdb's table has in-frame clones only and misses some. The data hold some 130,000 clones, with about 80% observed a single time. Sequencing was carried out using PBMCs. All receptors come from a man aged 30 to 39 in good health.

The V and J genes are TRBV5-1 and TRBJ1-3; TRBD1 might be the D (5 bases). V gave up 4 bases and J gave up 0 bases, with 11 bases separating them. The CDR3 is 15 amino acids. Germline CDR1 SGHRS, CDR2 YFSETQ. CDR3 bases: TGCGCCAGCAGCGGAGGGGATAGCTCTGGAAACACCATATATTTT. This gives the protein CASSGGDSSGNTIYF.

V is TRBV6-4 and J is TRBJ2-3, with D possibly matching TRBD1 (7 bases). Germline values: CDR1 MRHNA, CDR2 SNTAGT. V was pared by 0 bases and J by 0 bases, with 22 bases between. The CDR3 consists of 20 residues. CDR3 amino acids: CASSDSKQGRPLTSTDTQYF. The CDR3 bases are TGTGCCAGCAGTGACTCGAAACAGGGGAGGCCGCTGACTAGCACAGATACGCAGTATTTT.

The rearrangement links TRBV28 to TRBJ2-7; 12 bases are a match to TRBD1. The germline gives CDR1 MDHEN, CDR2 SYDVKM. The CDR3 sequence is 15 residues long. V was clipped by 1 base and J by 5 bases; unmatched bases: 3. The CDR3 DNA follows: TGTGCCAGCAGTTTATTGGGGACAGGGGGCAACGAGCAGTACTTC. As protein: CASSLLGTGGNEQYF.

This CDR3 is CASSPRQRELDEQYF. DNA of the CDR3: TGTGCCAGCAGCCCCCGCCAACGGGAGCTGGACGAGCAGTACTTC. The chain is built from TRBV7-9 and TRBJ2-7; tentative D call: TRBD2 (6 bases). The CDR3 runs 15 residues. Trimming left V 5 bases short and J 5 bases short, with 19 bases between. Per germline, CDR1 SEHNR and CDR2 FQNEAQ (reference sequence).

This sequence joins TRBV6-1 and TRBJ2-1; a weak D match, TRBD2 (6 bases). This CDR3 contains 16 residues. Germline assignment: CDR1 MNHNS and CDR2 SASEGT. Trimming cost V 2 bases and J 9 bases, with 20 bases left between them. CDR3 bases: TGTGCCAGCAGTGAACCTAGGGCTACGCCGGAGGGTGAGCAGTTCTTC. Amino acid sequence: CASSEPRATPEGEQFF.

This sequence joins TRBV27 and TRBJ2-7; 8 positions agree with TRBD1. V shed 8 bases, J shed 4 bases, and the junction held 13 bases outside the gene matches. CDR3 length: 15 residues. CDR1 and CDR2 from the germline V gene are MNHEY and SMNVEV (reference sequence). The CDR3 DNA sequence: TGTGCCAGCGGGCTATGGACAGGGAGATGGTACGAGCAGTACTTC. Amino acids: CASGLWTGRWYEQYF.

V gene TRBV5-8 combines with J gene TRBJ1-2; D possibly corresponds to TRBD1 (6 bases). Germline CDR1 reads SGHTS; CDR2 reads YDEGEE. The CDR3 has 14 amino acids. Trimming removed 4 bases at V and 4 bases at J, with 14 bases between. Here the CDR3 DNA reads TGTGCCAGCAGCCCTTACCAGGGGATCTATGGCTACACCTTC. Amino acid sequence: CASSPYQGIYGYTF.

The rearrangement links TRBV10-3 to TRBJ1-2; 7 nucleotides agree with TRBD1. The length of the CDR3 is 13 residues. J was trimmed by 0 bases and V by 10 bases; bases with no gene match: 5. CDR1 and CDR2 (germline): ENHRY, SYGVKD. CDR3: CATGTATNYGYTF. CDR3 in DNA: TGTGCCACCGGGACAGCGACTAACTATGGCTACACCTTC.

The chain employs TRBV19 and TRBJ1-1; no reliable D call. There are 11 residues in the CDR3. V was pared by 4 bases and J by 3 bases, with 3 bases between. Germline V gene sequence: CDR1 LNHDA, CDR2 SQIVND (reference sequence). This CDR3 reads CASSTYTEAFF. Here the CDR3 DNA reads TGTGCCAGTAGTACTTACACTGAAGCTTTCTTT.

This clone was detected a few times. The chain is built from TRBV6-6 and TRBJ2-1, with 8 bases identical to TRBD1. There are 14 residues in the CDR3. J gave up 10 bases and V 3 bases, and 8 bases lay outside the gene matches. CDR1 and CDR2 (germline): MNHNY, SVGAGI (reference sequence). CDR3 amino acids: CASSYTGGSGEQFF. For the CDR3, the DNA is TGTGCCAGCAGTTATACAGGGGGTTCGGGGGAGCAGTTCTTC.

The genes are TRBV29-1 and TRBJ2-5; no clear D gene. The CDR3 covers 13 residues. Germline V gene sequence: CDR1 SQVTM, CDR2 ANQGSEA. Deletions cut 3 bases from V and 2 bases from J, with 10 bases between. CDR3 loop: CSVDPEVQETQYF. CDR3 nucleotides: TGCAGCGTTGACCCCGAGGTTCAAGAGACCCAGTACTTC.

This chain joins TRBV14 and TRBJ2-3, with unresolved D. Germline-derived CDR1 and CDR2 are SGHDN and FVKESK. Trimming removed 7 bases at V and 0 bases at J, with 11 bases between. CDR3 size: 14 residues. The DNA of the CDR3 is TGTGCCAGCACCCCTTTCAGAAGCACAGATACGCAGTATTTT. Translating it yields CASTPFRSTDTQYF.

V gene TRBV9 combines with J gene TRBJ2-5; D is unclear. Between the trimmed V and J ends, which lost 4 bases and 5 bases, there was a span of 6 bases. The CDR3 has 11 residues. Germline V gene sequence: CDR1 SGDLS, CDR2 YYNGEE. In nucleotides, the CDR3 is TGTGCCAGCAGCACCGGGGAGACCCAGTACTTC. Its protein product is CASSTGETQYF.

This clone was seen only once. The CDR3 DNA reads as TGTGCCAGCCGGCGTAGGGGGACCTACGAGCAGTACTTC. It codes for CASRRRGTYEQYF. The genes are TRBV5-6 and TRBJ2-7; tentative D call: TRBD1 (6 bases). The CDR3 is 13 residues long. The germline V gene encodes CDR1 SGHDT and CDR2 YYEEEE. The V end lost 7 bases, the J end lost 2 bases, and 13 bases lay between the germline ends.

This chain joins TRBV14 and TRBJ2-7; D ambiguous. The germline V gene encodes CDR1 SGHDN and CDR2 FVKESK. V was clipped by 2 bases and J by 5 bases, with 10 bases between them. The CDR3 loop spans 13 amino acids. The CDR3 protein is CASSQFLPDEQYF. CDR3 DNA sequence: TGTGCCAGCAGCCAATTCCTTCCCGACGAGCAGTACTTC.

The J gene is TRBJ2-7, the V gene TRBV7-9; TRBD1 agrees at 9 bases. The CDR3 is 15 residues long. The junction had 6 bases not matched to a gene; V was cut back by 1 base and J by 5 bases. CDR1 is SEHNR and CDR2 is FQNEAQ in the germline V gene (reference sequence). Here the CDR3 DNA reads TGTGCCAGCAGCTTAGTTGGACAGGGGATGGACGAGCAGTACTTC. Translated, it gives CASSLVGQGMDEQYF.

This clone was seen more than once but under ten times. This chain joins TRBV11-2 and TRBJ1-4; D gene unclear. V lost 8 bases and J lost 2, with 6 bases in between. This CDR3 is built from 12 residues. Germline-derived CDR1 and CDR2 are SGHAT and FQNNGV. CDR3 DNA: TGTGCCAGCTCTTTTACTAATGAAAAACTGTTTTTT. Translating gives CASSFTNEKLFF. Full variable domain (remainder filled in from reference TRBV11-2 and TRBJ1-4): EAGVAQSPRYKIIEKRQSVAFWCNPISGHATLYWYQQILGQGPKLLIQFQNNGVVDDSQLPKDRFSAERLKGVDSTLKIQPAKLEDSAVYLCASSFTNEKLFFGSGTQLSVL.

The chain carries TRBV7-9 and TRBJ2-1; 11 bases match TRBD2. The CDR3 contains 16 residues. Germline loops: CDR1 SEHNR, CDR2 FQNEAQ (reference sequence). Germline trimming cut 4 bases from V and 5 bases from J; bases unmatched to any gene: 7. CDR3 amino acids: CASSYRTSGLNNEQFF. The CDR3 DNA reads TGTGCCAGCAGCTACCGGACTAGCGGGCTAAACAATGAGCAGTTCTTC.

The chain is built from TRBV11-3 and TRBJ2-5; TRBD1 matches at 11 bases. CDR3 length equals 15 residues. V gave up 3 bases and J gave up 5 bases; unmatched junction bases: 5. CDR1 is SGHNT and CDR2 is YENEEA in the germline V gene. In DNA, the CDR3 is TGTGCCAGCAGCTTTGGACAGGGGGCATCGGAGACCCAGTACTTC. It encodes CASSFGQGASETQYF.

J is TRBJ2-7 and V is TRBV27, with 7 nucleotides matching TRBD2. The CDR3 contains 18 residues. After removal of 5 bases from V and 4 bases from J, the junction contained 20 bases not matched to a gene. The germline V gene encodes CDR1 MNHEY and CDR2 SMNVEV (reference sequence). The CDR3 DNA sequence: TGTGCCAGCAGTCTTTCTAGTGGCGGGAGAGAGGATTGGTACGAGCAGTACTTC. Translating it yields CASSLSSGGREDWYEQYF.